Given below is one T cell receptor beta chain in context. What it binds is not known. Some clones are missing from TCRdb's copy, which holds only in-frame ones; the method was immunoSEQ multiplex PCR. This sample yields 87,000 or so clones, of which around 88% are seen a single time; 6.5% to 8.5% belongs to the top ten. The time point is: baseline pretreatment blood. As for treatment: 15 Gy SBRT to primary tumor, nephrectomy 4 weeks later. Radiation-treated patients gave blood at baseline, week 2 and week 4. Trimming removed 7 bases from V and 7 bases from J; junction bases left unmatched: 3. Germline-derived CDR1 and CDR2 are SGHRS and YFSETQ. The CDR3 totals 13 residues. The data stem from a study of radiation and T cells in renal cell carcinoma. Study-wide context: Nephrectomy followed 15 Gy stereotactic body radiation by 4 weeks. General study results and limits: Top tumor clonotypes rose in blood 2 weeks post-radiation, then contracted.

The TCR was taken from a man aged 45-65 years with renal cell carcinoma. The rearrangement joins TRBV5-1 to TRBJ2-1; 12 bases map to TRBD1. Here the sequenced sample was blood, taken from a patient whose treatment included radiotherapy and nephrectomy. The CDR3 loop reads CASQGQGANEQFF. The CDR3 coding sequence is TGCGCCAGCCAGGGACAGGGGGCGAATGAGCAGTTCTTC.